The subject of this entry is one TCR beta chain. What it recognizes is unknown. This sample is drawn from a study of CD8+CD57+ T cells in acquired aplastic anemia. General study points: Patients were compared with controls for CD8+ Simpson's diversity, and no significant difference emerged.

Trimming took off 4 bases at V and 2 bases at J, with 11 bases between the two ends. Germline V gene sequence: CDR1 KGHSH, CDR2 LQKENI. This CDR3 region has 14 residues. Profiling that covered TCR beta VDJ and CDR3 relied on genomic DNA as its template. TCRdb redid the calling of the reads with MiXCR, one entry per CDR3 protein. Of 210,000 or so distinct CDR3 sequences listed, less than 60% are singletons. Patients chosen for sequencing had shown CD8+CD57+ cell expansion by flow cytometry. No therapy was given to patients before blood sampling. The sample taken for sequencing was sorted CD4+, CD8+, or CD8+CD57+ T cells (not recorded which) from PBMCs. The TCR comes from a human donor with aplastic anemia. The J gene is TRBJ1-1, the V gene TRBV18; D not certain. The CDR3 reads CASSQRRENTEAFF. The CDR3 nucleotides read TGTGCCAGCTCACAGAGGAGAGAAAACACTGAAGCTTTCTTT.